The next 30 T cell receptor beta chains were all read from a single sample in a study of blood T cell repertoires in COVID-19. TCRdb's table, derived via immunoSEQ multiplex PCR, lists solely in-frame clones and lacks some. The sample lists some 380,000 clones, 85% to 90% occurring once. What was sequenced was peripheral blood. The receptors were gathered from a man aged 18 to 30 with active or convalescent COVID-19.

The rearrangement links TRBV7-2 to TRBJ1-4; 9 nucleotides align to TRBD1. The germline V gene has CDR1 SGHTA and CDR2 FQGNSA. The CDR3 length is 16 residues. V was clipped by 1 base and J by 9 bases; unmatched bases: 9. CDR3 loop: CASSLGVGQGQKKLFF. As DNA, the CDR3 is TGTGCCAGCAGCTTAGGGGTAGGACAGGGGCAGAAAAAACTGTTTTTT.

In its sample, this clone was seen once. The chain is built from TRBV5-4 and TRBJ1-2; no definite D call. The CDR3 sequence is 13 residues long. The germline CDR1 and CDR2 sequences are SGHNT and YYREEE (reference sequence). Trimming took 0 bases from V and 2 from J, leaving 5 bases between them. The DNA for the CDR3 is TGTGCCAGCAGCTTGGGCAGGAACTATGGCTACACCTTC. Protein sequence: CASSLGRNYGYTF.

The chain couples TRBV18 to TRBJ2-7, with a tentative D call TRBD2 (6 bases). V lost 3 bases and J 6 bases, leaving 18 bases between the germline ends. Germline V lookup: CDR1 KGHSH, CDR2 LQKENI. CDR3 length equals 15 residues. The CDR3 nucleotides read TGTGCCAGCTCACCTTCTCGGGGAGGAAGGGTCGAGCAGTACTTC. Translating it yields CASSPSRGGRVEQYF.

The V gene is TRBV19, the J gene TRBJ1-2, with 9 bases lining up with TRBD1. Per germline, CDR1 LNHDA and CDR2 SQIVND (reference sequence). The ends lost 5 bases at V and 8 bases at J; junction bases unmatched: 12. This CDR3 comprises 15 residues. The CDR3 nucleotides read TGTGCCAGTAGTGAAGGACAGGGGCTGAAGTACGGCTACACCTTC. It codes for CASSEGQGLKYGYTF. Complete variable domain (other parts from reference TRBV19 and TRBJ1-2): DGGITQSPKYLFRKEGQNVTLSCEQNLNHDAMYWYRQDPGQGLRLIYYSQIVNDFQKGDIAEGYSVSREKKESFPLTVTSAQKNPTAFYLCASSEGQGLKYGYTFGSGTRLTVV.

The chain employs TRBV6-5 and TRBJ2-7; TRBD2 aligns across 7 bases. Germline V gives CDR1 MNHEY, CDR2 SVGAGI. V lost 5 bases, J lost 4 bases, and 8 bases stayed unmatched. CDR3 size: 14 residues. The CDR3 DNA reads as TGTGCCAGCAGTCAGGGCGGGAGTCAGTACGAGCAGTACTTC. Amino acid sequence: CASSQGGSQYEQYF.

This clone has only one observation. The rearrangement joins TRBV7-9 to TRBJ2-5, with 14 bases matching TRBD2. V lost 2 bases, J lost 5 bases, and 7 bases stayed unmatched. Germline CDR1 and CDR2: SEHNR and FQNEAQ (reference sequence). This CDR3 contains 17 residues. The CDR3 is CASSLRLAGGLRETQYF. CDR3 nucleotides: TGTGCCAGCAGCTTAAGACTAGCGGGAGGGCTAAGGGAGACCCAGTACTTC.

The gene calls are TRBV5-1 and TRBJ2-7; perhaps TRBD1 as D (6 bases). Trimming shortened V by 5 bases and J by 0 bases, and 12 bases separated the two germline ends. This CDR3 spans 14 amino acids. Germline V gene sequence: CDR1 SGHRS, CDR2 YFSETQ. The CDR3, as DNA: TGCGCCAGCAGACTTGGACAGAGCTCCTACGAGCAGTACTTC. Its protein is CASRLGQSSYEQYF.

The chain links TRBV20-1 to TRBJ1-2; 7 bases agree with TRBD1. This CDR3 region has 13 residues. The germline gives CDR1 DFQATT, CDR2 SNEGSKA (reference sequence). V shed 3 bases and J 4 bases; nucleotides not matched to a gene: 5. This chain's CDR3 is CSASLGQIYGYTF. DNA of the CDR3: TGCAGTGCTAGTTTGGGACAGATCTATGGCTACACCTTC.

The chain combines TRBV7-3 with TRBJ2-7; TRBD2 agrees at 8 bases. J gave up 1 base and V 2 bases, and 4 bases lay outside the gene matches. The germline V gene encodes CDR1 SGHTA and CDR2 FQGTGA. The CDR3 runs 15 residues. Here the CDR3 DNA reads TGTGCCAGCAGCTTAGGGGTAGCGGGATCCTACGAGCAGTACTTC. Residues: CASSLGVAGSYEQYF.

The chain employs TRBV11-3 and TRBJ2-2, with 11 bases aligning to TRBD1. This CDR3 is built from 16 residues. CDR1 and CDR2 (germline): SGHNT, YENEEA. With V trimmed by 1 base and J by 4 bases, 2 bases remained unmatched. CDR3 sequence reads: CASSLAGTGGTGELFF. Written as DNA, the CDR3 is TGTGCCAGCAGCTTAGCCGGGACAGGGGGCACCGGGGAGCTGTTTTTT.

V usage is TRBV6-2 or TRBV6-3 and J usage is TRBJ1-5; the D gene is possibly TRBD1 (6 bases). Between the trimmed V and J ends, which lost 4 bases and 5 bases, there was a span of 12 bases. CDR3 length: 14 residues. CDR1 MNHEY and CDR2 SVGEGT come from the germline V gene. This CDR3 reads CASSLPGVHQPQHF. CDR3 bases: TGTGCCAGCAGTTTACCAGGGGTTCATCAGCCCCAGCATTTT.

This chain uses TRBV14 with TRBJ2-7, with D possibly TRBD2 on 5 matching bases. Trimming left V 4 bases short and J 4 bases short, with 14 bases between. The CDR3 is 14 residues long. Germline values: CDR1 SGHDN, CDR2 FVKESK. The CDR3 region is CASSPGVMGYEQYF. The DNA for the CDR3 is TGTGCCAGCAGCCCCGGGGTTATGGGGTACGAGCAGTACTTC. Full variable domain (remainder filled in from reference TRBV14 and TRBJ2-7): EAGVTQFPSHSVIEKGQTVTLRCDPISGHDNLYWYRRVMGKEIKFLLHFVKESKQDESGMPNNRFLAERTGGTYSTLKVQPAELEDSGVYFCASSPGVMGYEQYFGPGTRLTVT.

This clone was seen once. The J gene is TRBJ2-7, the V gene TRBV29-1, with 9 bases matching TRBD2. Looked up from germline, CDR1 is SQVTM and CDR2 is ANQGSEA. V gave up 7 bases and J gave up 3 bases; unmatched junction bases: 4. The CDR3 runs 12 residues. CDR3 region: CSAGTSRYEQYF. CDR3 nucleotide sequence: TGCAGCGCCGGGACTAGCCGCTACGAGCAGTACTTC.

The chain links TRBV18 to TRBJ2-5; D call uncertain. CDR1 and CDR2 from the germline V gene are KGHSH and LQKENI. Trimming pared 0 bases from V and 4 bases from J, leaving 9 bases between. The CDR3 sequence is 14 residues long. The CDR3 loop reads CASSPPSVAETQYF. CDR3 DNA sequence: TGTGCCAGCTCACCACCCTCAGTAGCAGAGACCCAGTACTTC.

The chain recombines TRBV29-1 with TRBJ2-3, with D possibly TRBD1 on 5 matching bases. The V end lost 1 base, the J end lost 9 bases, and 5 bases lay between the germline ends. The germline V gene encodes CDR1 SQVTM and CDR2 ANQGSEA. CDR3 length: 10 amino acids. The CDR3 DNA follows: TGCAGCGTTGAAGGGGGCACGCAGTATTTT. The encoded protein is CSVEGGTQYF.

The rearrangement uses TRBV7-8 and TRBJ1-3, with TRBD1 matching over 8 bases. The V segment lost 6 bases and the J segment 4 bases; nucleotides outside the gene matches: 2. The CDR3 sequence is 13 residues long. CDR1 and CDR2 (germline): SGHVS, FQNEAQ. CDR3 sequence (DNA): TGTGCCAGCAGAACAGGGGGGGGAAACACCATATATTTT. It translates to CASRTGGGNTIYF. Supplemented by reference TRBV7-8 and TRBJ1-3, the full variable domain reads GAGVSQSPRYKVAKRGQDVALRCDPISGHVSLFWYQQALGQGPEFLTYFQNEAQLDKSGLPSDRFFAERPEGSVSTLKIQRTQQEDSAVYLCASRTGGGNTIYFGEGSWLTVV.

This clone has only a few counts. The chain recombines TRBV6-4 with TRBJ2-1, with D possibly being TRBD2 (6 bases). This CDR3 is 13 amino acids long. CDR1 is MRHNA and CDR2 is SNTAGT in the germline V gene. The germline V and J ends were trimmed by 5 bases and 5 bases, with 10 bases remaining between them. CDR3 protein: CASSSEGHNEQFF. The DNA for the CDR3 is TGTGCCAGCAGTTCGGAGGGCCACAATGAGCAGTTCTTC.

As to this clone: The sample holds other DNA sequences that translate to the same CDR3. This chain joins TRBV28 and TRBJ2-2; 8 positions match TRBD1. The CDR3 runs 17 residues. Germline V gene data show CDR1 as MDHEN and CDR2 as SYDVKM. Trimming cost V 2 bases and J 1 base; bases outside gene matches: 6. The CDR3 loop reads CASSLLTGVGNTGELFF. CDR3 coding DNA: TGTGCCAGCAGTTTACTGACAGGGGTAGGGAACACCGGGGAGCTGTTTTTT.

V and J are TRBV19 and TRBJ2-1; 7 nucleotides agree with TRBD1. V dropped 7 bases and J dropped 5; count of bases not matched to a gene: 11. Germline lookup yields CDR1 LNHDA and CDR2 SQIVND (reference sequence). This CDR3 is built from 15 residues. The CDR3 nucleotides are TGTGCCAGTACACGGGGTGACAGGGTCCACAATGAGCAGTTCTTC. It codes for CASTRGDRVHNEQFF.

The chain's CDR3 is CASSYSGGLTDTQYF. DNA of the CDR3: TGTGCCAGCAGTTACTCGGGAGGTCTAACAGATACGCAGTATTTT. The V call is TRBV6-2 or TRBV6-3, the J call TRBJ2-3; a possible D gene is TRBD2 (6 bases). The CDR3 length is 15 residues. Germline V CDR1 and CDR2: MNHEY, SVGEGT. The germline V and J ends were trimmed by 0 bases and 3 bases, with 10 bases remaining between them.

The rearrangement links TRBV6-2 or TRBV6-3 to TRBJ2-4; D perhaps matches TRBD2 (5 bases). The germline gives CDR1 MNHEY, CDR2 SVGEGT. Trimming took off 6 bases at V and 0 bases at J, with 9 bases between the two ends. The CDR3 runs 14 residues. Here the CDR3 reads CASSGLKAKNIQYF. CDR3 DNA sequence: TGTGCCAGCAGCGGACTGAAAGCCAAAAACATTCAGTACTTC.

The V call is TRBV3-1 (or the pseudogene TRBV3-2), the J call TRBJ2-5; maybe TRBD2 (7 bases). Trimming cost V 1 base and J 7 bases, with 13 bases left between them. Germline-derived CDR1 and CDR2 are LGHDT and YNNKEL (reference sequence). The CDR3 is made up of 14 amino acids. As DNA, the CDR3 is TGTGCCAGCAGCCAAGGGGGGGGCCCGTCGACCCAGTACTTC. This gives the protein CASSQGGGPSTQYF.

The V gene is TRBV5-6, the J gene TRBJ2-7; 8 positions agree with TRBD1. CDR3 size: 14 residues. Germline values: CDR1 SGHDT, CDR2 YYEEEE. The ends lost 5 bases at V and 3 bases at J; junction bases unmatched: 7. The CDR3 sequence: CASRVQGVLYEQYF. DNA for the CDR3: TGTGCCAGCAGGGTACAGGGGGTTCTCTACGAGCAGTACTTC.

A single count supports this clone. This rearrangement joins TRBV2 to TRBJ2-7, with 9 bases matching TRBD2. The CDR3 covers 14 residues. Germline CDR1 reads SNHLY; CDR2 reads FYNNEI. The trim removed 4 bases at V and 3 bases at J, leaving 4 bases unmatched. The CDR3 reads CASSGSGGYYEQYF. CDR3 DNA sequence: TGTGCCAGCAGTGGTAGCGGGGGATACTACGAGCAGTACTTC.

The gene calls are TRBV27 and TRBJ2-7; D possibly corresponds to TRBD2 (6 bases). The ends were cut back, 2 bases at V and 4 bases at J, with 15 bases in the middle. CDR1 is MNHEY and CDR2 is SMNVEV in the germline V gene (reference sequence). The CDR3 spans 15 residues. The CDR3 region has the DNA TGTGCCAGCAGTTTAAGGCTAGCGTATTGGTACGAGCAGTACTTC. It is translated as CASSLRLAYWYEQYF.

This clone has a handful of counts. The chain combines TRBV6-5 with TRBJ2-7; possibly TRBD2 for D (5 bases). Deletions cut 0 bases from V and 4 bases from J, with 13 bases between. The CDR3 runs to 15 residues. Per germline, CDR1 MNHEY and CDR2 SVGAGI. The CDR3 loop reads CASSYSMAGKYEQYF. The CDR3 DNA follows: TGTGCCAGCAGTTACTCGATGGCCGGGAAGTACGAGCAGTACTTC.

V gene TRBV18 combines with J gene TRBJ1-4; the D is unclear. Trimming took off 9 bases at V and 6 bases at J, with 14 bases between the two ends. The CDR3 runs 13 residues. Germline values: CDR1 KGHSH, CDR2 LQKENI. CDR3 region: CASSVGAHEKLFF. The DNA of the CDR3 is TGTGCCAGTAGCGTTGGCGCCCATGAAAAACTGTTTTTT.

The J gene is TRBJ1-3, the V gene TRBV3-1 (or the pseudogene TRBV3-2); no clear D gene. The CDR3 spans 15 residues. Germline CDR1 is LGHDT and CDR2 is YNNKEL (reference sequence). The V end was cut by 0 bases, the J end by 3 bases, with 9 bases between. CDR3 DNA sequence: TGTGCCAGCAGCCAAGAAGGGAGAGGTGGAAACACCATATATTTT. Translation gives CASSQEGRGGNTIYF.

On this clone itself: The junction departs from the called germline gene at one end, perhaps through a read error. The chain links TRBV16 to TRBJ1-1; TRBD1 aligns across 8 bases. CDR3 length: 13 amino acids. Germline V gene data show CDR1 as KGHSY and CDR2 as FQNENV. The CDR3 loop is CASSQSLDREGPF. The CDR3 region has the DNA TGTGCCAGCAGCCAATCTTTGGACAGGGAGGGCCCCTTT.

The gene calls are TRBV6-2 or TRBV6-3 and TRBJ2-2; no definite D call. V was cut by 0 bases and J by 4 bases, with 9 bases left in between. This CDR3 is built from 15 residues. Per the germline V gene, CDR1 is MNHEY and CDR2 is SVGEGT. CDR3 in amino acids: CASSYSRHATGELFF. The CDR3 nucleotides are TGTGCCAGCAGTTACTCGAGACACGCCACCGGGGAGCTGTTTTTT.